The entry that follows covers one T cell receptor (beta chain) sequence. The antigen it binds to is not known. No qualities accompany the bases; no much larger clone lies one base away. Library generation was performed with PCR. This sample was sequenced with an Illumina HiSeq 2500. TCR library preparation used molecular barcoding, with unique molecular identifiers applied to normalize quantification of the TCRbeta repertoire. In-frame beta chains were kept once TCRdb had trimmed the public reads at Q25 with fastp and called clones with MiXCR. Each entry is one CDR3 protein sequence, shown with its most common DNA and genes. In all, the sample holds nearly 550,000 distinct CDR3 sequences, and around 19% of those were seen once. Approximately 3% of the sample belongs to the ten largest clones. For CDR1 and CDR2, the germline V gene (reference sequence) lists LGHDT and YNNKEL. Measured from the cysteine to the phenylalanine, the CDR3 is 19 residues long. Only the CDR3 DNA stays, 57 bases, in frame from base 1. Ends trimmed: V by 6 bases, J by 0 bases; bases unmatched to a gene: 13.

This entry comes from a study of T-cell reconstitution after alpha-beta-depleted transplantation in children listed by TCRdb under 2016. A note on the overall study: Using TCR repertoire profiling, the study followed T-cell immune reconstitution in a quantitative way in children after TCRalphabeta/CD19-depleted allogeneic hematopoietic cell transplantation.

Sequences were derived from PBMCs from the stem cell graft donor, sampled from the stem cell graft. The clonotype was recovered from a human donor who donated a stem cell graft to a child with acute lymphoblastic leukemia. Rearrangement joined TRBV3-1 to TRBJ2-1, with TRBD2 matching 11 junction bases. CDR3 sequence: CASSSGTSGFGSSYNEQFF. The sequenced DNA: TGTGCCAGCAGTTCCGGGACTAGCGGTTTTGGGAGCTCCTACAATGAGCAGTTCTTC.